This entry lists 21 T cell receptor beta chains sequenced from one sample in a study of CXCR3-negative and CXCR3-positive naive CD8 T cells (dated by TCRdb to the late 2010s). Data came from a NextSeq 550. The Human TCR Profiling Kit (MiLaboratory) was used to make UMI-labeled 5' RACE TRB cDNA libraries. The reads were reprocessed in TCRdb, with one entry per CDR3 protein sequence and no accompanying DNA. This sample's table lists 130,000 or so distinct CDR3 sequences. The ten most abundant clones make up about 0.3% of the sample. Specimen: naive CXCR3- CD8+ T cells from blood. What this sample's cell subset or site label stands for: CD45RO-CCR7+CD27+CD95- naive CD8+ T cells lacking CXCR3 (TNR3-). These receptors all stem from a human donor in good health. Some clones in this sample may be carry-over from other donors' samples.

The J gene is TRBJ2-5, the V gene TRBV12-3 or TRBV12-4; TCRdb picks TRBD1, but there is no DNA to check that call. The CDR3 spans 14 residues. The CDR3 protein is CASSKTGGMETQYF.

The rearrangement uses TRBV29-1 and TRBJ2-1; TCRdb picks TRBD1, but there is no DNA to check that call. The CDR3 spans 15 residues. Germline CDR1 is SQVTM and CDR2 is ANQGSEA. CDR3 sequence reads: CSGGTGKKDYNEQFF.

The chain couples TRBV20-1 to TRBJ2-7; TCRdb reports TRBD1, a call that lacks DNA to check it against. The CDR3 spans 13 residues. The germline V gene encodes CDR1 DFQATT and CDR2 SNEGSKA (reference sequence). CDR3 in amino acids: CSARTGGVYEQYF.

This chain uses TRBV11-3 with TRBJ1-1; the D call of TRBD1 rests on TCRdb alone, since no DNA is present to check it. The CDR3 spans 15 residues. Germline CDR1 SGHNT, CDR2 YENEEA. CDR3 amino acids: CASSPRTGGNTEAFF.

The CDR3 reads CSVVPTSGGAAGELFF. V usage is TRBV29-1 and J usage is TRBJ2-2; TCRdb's assignment of TRBD2 cannot be checked, as there is no DNA. The CDR3 consists of 16 residues. The germline CDR1 and CDR2 sequences are SQVTM and ANQGSEA.

This chain links TRBV27 with TRBJ2-3; absent DNA, TCRdb's TRBD2 call cannot be checked. The CDR3 extends over 18 amino acids. CDR1 MNHEY and CDR2 SMNVEV come from the germline V gene (reference sequence). CDR3 protein: CASSTYFSGGAPTDTQYF.

The J gene is TRBJ1-5, the V gene TRBV28; the D gene TCRdb calls, TRBD1, cannot be checked with no DNA. The CDR3 is made up of 16 amino acids. Germline V gene sequence: CDR1 MDHEN, CDR2 SYDVKM. The CDR3 loop reads CASSIGPTGGNQPQHF.

The chain is built from TRBV4-2 and TRBJ1-1; TCRdb's D call of TRBD1 is untestable without DNA. The CDR3 length is 14 residues. CDR1 and CDR2 from the germline V gene are LGHNA and YNFKEQ. The CDR3: CASSHPGQNTEAFF.

This sequence joins TRBV7-3 and TRBJ2-1; with no DNA, the TCRdb D assignment of TRBD2 cannot be verified. The CDR3 sequence is 15 residues long. Germline-derived CDR1 and CDR2 are SGHTA and FQGTGA. This chain's CDR3 is CASSIGTSAGNEQFF. Variable domain in full (rest from reference TRBV7-3 and TRBJ2-1): GAGVSQTPSNKVTEKGKYVELRCDPISGHTALYWYRQSLGQGPEFLIYFQGTGAADDSGLPNDRFFAVRPEGSVSTLKIQRTERGDSAVYLCASSIGTSAGNEQFFGPGTRLTVL.

This chain links TRBV29-1 with TRBJ2-5; TCRdb reports TRBD2, a call that lacks DNA to check it against. This CDR3 is built from 16 residues. Per the germline V gene, CDR1 is SQVTM and CDR2 is ANQGSEA. The CDR3 here is CSVEGGEEGSGETQYF.

The chain links TRBV9 to TRBJ2-3; TCRdb reports TRBD2, a call that lacks DNA to check it against. Looked up from germline, CDR1 is SGDLS and CDR2 is YYNGEE. The CDR3 extends over 19 amino acids. The CDR3 here is CASSAGTSGGTPSTDTQYF.

The V and J genes are TRBV6-4 and TRBJ2-2; the TCRdb D gene call, TRBD1, has no DNA to confirm it. This CDR3 contains 13 residues. Per the germline V gene, CDR1 is MRHNA and CDR2 is SNTAGT. The CDR3: CASSDGGAGELFF.

V usage is TRBV29-1 and J usage is TRBJ2-7; the D gene TCRdb calls, TRBD1, cannot be checked with no DNA. Germline assignment: CDR1 SQVTM and CDR2 ANQGSEA. The CDR3 covers 14 residues. The CDR3 region is CSVEAPGGSYEQYF.

The chain uses TRBV6-4 and TRBJ2-1; TCRdb lists TRBD1, though no DNA is available to test this call. The CDR3 extends over 12 amino acids. In germline, CDR1 is MRHNA, CDR2 SNTAGT. The CDR3 sequence is CASATGFNEQFF.

This rearrangement joins TRBV29-1 to TRBJ1-2; TCRdb's D call of TRBD1 is untestable without DNA. The germline CDR1 and CDR2 sequences are SQVTM and ANQGSEA. The CDR3 runs 14 residues. This CDR3 reads CSVPETGDSYGYTF. Filled out from reference TRBV29-1 and TRBJ1-2, the complete variable domain reads SAVISQKPSRDICQRGTSLTIQCQVDSQVTMMFWYRQQPGQSLTLIATANQGSEATYESGFVIDKFPISRPNLTFSTLTVSNMSPEDSSIYLCSVPETGDSYGYTFGSGTRLTVV.

This chain connects TRBV12-3 or TRBV12-4 to TRBJ2-7; checking the TCRdb D call of TRBD1 is not possible without DNA. This CDR3 is built from 15 residues. CDR3 in amino acids: CASSLGGGGWNEQYF.

The chain has TRBV20-1 and TRBJ2-2; the TCRdb D gene call, TRBD2, has no DNA to confirm it. CDR1 and CDR2 from the germline V gene are DFQATT and SNEGSKA (reference sequence). CDR3 size: 15 residues. The CDR3 here is CSASSGAANTGELFF.

The chain carries TRBV11-2 and TRBJ2-7. CDR1 SGHAT and CDR2 FQNNGV come from the germline V gene. The CDR3 is made up of 14 amino acids. The CDR3 sequence is CASSFQRGSYEQYF.

The chain uses TRBV28 and TRBJ2-2. Germline V gene sequence: CDR1 MDHEN, CDR2 SYDVKM. The CDR3 spans 11 residues. CDR3 sequence reads: CASRDTGELFF. Drawing the rest from reference TRBV28 and TRBJ2-2, the complete variable domain is DVKVTQSSRYLVKRTGEKVFLECVQDMDHENMFWYRQDPGLGLRLIYFSYDVKMKEKGDIPEGYSVSREKKERFSLILESASTNQTSMYLCASRDTGELFFGEGSRLTVL.

The genes are TRBV29-1 and TRBJ2-1. The CDR3 runs 14 residues. CDR1 is SQVTM, CDR2 ANQGSEA, per germline. The CDR3 loop is CSVDWPFGVNEQFF.

The chain combines TRBV28 with TRBJ1-5; TCRdb proposes TRBD1, but this gene call is untestable without DNA. Germline CDR1 MDHEN, CDR2 SYDVKM. The CDR3 runs 15 residues. CDR3 sequence: CASSPPAGSNQPQHF. Drawing the rest from reference TRBV28 and TRBJ1-5, the complete variable domain is DVKVTQSSRYLVKRTGEKVFLECVQDMDHENMFWYRQDPGLGLRLIYFSYDVKMKEKGDIPEGYSVSREKKERFSLILESASTNQTSMYLCASSPPAGSNQPQHFGDGTRLSIL.